One sample yielded the 27 T cell receptor beta chains listed below, sequenced in a study of T cell responses to AZD1222 COVID-19 vaccine. The assay was immunoSEQ multiplex PCR, and TCRdb's table has in-frame clones only and misses some. The sample contains about 39,000 clones, about 87% of which appear only once. The sequencing used peripheral blood, collected 28 days after the second AZD1222 dose. Receptor source: an adult who received the AZD1222 COVID-19 vaccine.

The CDR3 DNA is TGTGCCAGCAGCCCCGGGACTAGCGGGAGAAGCACCGGGGAGCTGTTTTTT. It translates to CASSPGTSGRSTGELFF. This chain links TRBV11-3 with TRBJ2-2; 14 bases align to TRBD2. This CDR3 has 17 amino acids. The germline V gene encodes CDR1 SGHNT and CDR2 YENEEA. V shed 5 bases, J shed 4 bases, and the junction held 6 bases outside the gene matches.

The rearrangement links TRBV19 to TRBJ2-1; D remains ambiguous. Germline V gives CDR1 LNHDA, CDR2 SQIVND (reference sequence). The CDR3 is 11 residues long. V dropped 5 bases and J dropped 5 bases, with 4 bases sitting between them. CDR3 nucleotides: TGTGCCAGTAGTGGCCACAATGAGCAGTTCTTC. Encoded protein: CASSGHNEQFF.

The chain recombines TRBV12-3 or TRBV12-4 with TRBJ2-7; TRBD1 matches 10 bases. This CDR3 spans 13 amino acids. J gave up 6 bases and V 7 bases, and 6 bases lay outside the gene matches. The CDR3 spells CASTTTGGLEQYF. The DNA for the CDR3 is TGTGCCAGCACCACGACAGGGGGCCTCGAGCAGTACTTC.

This clone showed up just once. V usage is TRBV5-8 and J usage is TRBJ2-5, with 14 bases lining up with TRBD2. The V gene's germline CDR1 is SGHTS and CDR2 YDEGEE. The CDR3 runs to 17 residues. V lost 4 bases to trimming and J lost 1 base; unmatched junction nucleotides: 6. The CDR3 nucleotides are TGTGCCAGCAGCCTTGGGACTAGCGGGGGCCTCCAAGAGACCCAGTACTTC. Protein product: CASSLGTSGGLQETQYF.

The chain is built from TRBV14 and TRBJ2-7; 12 nucleotides align to TRBD2. Germline CDR1 SGHDN, CDR2 FVKESK. After removal of 8 bases from V and 9 bases from J, the junction contained 14 bases not matched to a gene. The CDR3 extends over 15 amino acids. Here the CDR3 reads CASGLAGPITNWQYF. DNA of the CDR3: TGTGCCAGCGGACTAGCGGGACCCATAACTAACTGGCAGTACTTC.

The chain employs TRBV30 and TRBJ1-3; D remains ambiguous. Between the trimmed V and J ends, which lost 0 bases and 0 bases, there was a span of 6 bases. The germline V gene encodes CDR1 GTSNPN and CDR2 SVGIG (reference sequence). This CDR3 region has 14 residues. CDR3 region: CAWSVGNSGNTIYF. As DNA, the CDR3 is TGTGCCTGGAGTGTAGGTAACTCTGGAAACACCATATATTTT.

The CDR3 nucleotides read TGCGCCAGCAGTGAGTCTAGCGGGGGAGCAGATACGCAGTATTTT. Translated, it gives CASSESSGGADTQYF. V is TRBV10-2 and J is TRBJ2-3; 9 nucleotides align to TRBD2. Germline CDR1 reads WSHSY; CDR2 reads SAAADI. This CDR3 comprises 15 residues. The V segment lost 0 bases and the J segment 4 bases; nucleotides outside the gene matches: 2.

The genes are TRBV18 and TRBJ2-2; TRBD1 matches 7 bases. Germline V gene data show CDR1 as KGHSH and CDR2 as LQKENI. This CDR3 has 13 amino acids. With 4 bases clipped from V and 6 bases from J, the junction kept 2 bases outside the gene matches. CDR3 sequence reads: CASSHRGPGELFF. The CDR3 DNA is TGTGCCAGCTCACACAGGGGACCCGGGGAGCTGTTTTTT.

The chain employs TRBV20-1 and TRBJ1-2; possibly TRBD1 for D (5 bases). Germline values: CDR1 DFQATT, CDR2 SNEGSKA (reference sequence). With 3 bases removed from V and 5 bases from J, the gap between germline ends came to 10 bases. The CDR3 is 12 residues long. DNA of the CDR3: TGCAGTGCTAGTGGGGACGGTTATGGCTACACCTTC. Protein sequence: CSASGDGYGYTF.

The chain employs TRBV25-1 and TRBJ2-7; D uncertain. V lost 6 bases to trimming and J lost 5 bases, with 20 bases between them. Germline lookup yields CDR1 MGHDK and CDR2 SYGVNS. The CDR3 is 15 amino acids. CDR3 nucleotide sequence: TGTGCCAGCAGCCCCCATACCGGAGTGGTCCACGAGCAGTACTTC. Its translation is CASSPHTGVVHEQYF.

This chain connects TRBV5-1 to TRBJ1-2, with TRBD1 matching over 12 bases. This CDR3 region has 14 residues. The junction had 5 bases not matched to a gene; V was cut back by 4 bases and J by 7 bases. Germline V gives CDR1 SGHRS, CDR2 YFSETQ. The CDR3 is CASSPGTGGSGYTF. CDR3 sequence (DNA): TGCGCCAGCAGCCCCGGGACAGGGGGCTCTGGCTACACCTTC.

V is TRBV12-5 and J is TRBJ2-7, with 7 nucleotides matching TRBD1. Germline trimming cut 7 bases from V and 4 bases from J; bases unmatched to any gene: 13. Germline-derived CDR1 and CDR2 are LGHNT and FRNRAP. The CDR3 is made up of 15 amino acids. CDR3 loop: CASALSRDRNYEQYF. In DNA, the CDR3 is TGTGCTAGTGCCCTGAGCCGGGACAGAAATTACGAGCAGTACTTC.

The V and J genes are TRBV7-9 and TRBJ2-2; D is unclear. Germline CDR1 and CDR2: SEHNR and FQNEAQ (reference sequence). This CDR3 region has 15 residues. V lost 1 base, J lost 4 bases, and 10 bases lay in between. CDR3 in DNA: TGTGCCAGCAGCTTAGGAGGAACCCCCACCGGGGAGCTGTTTTTT. Translated, it gives CASSLGGTPTGELFF.

The rearrangement links TRBV9 to TRBJ1-2, with D tentatively TRBD1 (5 bases). Germline V gene data show CDR1 as SGDLS and CDR2 as YYNGEE. The CDR3 is 16 residues long. V lost 3 bases and J lost 5, with 20 bases in between. CDR3 residues: CASSGTESGTAYGYTF. The DNA of the CDR3 is TGTGCCAGCAGCGGGACTGAATCCGGGACCGCGTATGGCTACACCTTC.

This chain links TRBV10-2 with TRBJ2-7; D remains unclear. Per germline, CDR1 WSHSY and CDR2 SAAADI. This CDR3 has 12 residues. V was cut by 2 bases and J by 7 bases, with 9 bases left in between. The CDR3 spells CASSESFGEQYF. In DNA form, the CDR3 reads TGCGCCAGCAGTGAGAGCTTTGGGGAGCAGTACTTC.

This chain connects TRBV3-1 (or the pseudogene TRBV3-2) to TRBJ2-7; possible D gene TRBD1, 6 bases. Between the trimmed V and J ends, which lost 4 bases and 8 bases, there was a span of 15 bases. The CDR3 runs to 13 residues. The germline CDR1 and CDR2 sequences are LGHDT and YNNKEL (reference sequence). CDR3 DNA sequence: TGTGCCAGCAGCCCCCGGGACAATCGAAAGCAGTACTTC. This gives the protein CASSPRDNRKQYF.

The genes are TRBV29-1 and TRBJ2-7; TRBD2 agrees at 11 bases. Germline trimming cut 7 bases from V and 0 bases from J; bases unmatched to any gene: 11. From germline, CDR1 is SQVTM and CDR2 ANQGSEA. This CDR3 region has 16 residues. The CDR3 coding sequence is TGCAGCGCCGGGACTAGCGGCAATTATAACTCCTACGAGCAGTACTTC. Protein sequence: CSAGTSGNYNSYEQYF.

The V gene is TRBV5-6, the J gene TRBJ1-6, with D unclear. V lost 0 bases and J lost 10, with 8 bases in between. The CDR3 has 13 residues. Per germline, CDR1 SGHDT and CDR2 YYEEEE. CDR3 sequence: CASSLEEGSPLHF. CDR3 DNA: TGTGCCAGCAGCTTGGAGGAGGGATCACCCCTCCACTTT.

The chain has TRBV12-5 and TRBJ1-3; D is perhaps TRBD1 (6 bases). The CDR3 loop spans 16 amino acids. Trimming took 2 bases from V and 0 from J, leaving 11 bases between them. The germline CDR1 and CDR2 sequences are LGHNT and FRNRAP. CDR3: CASGLRGDTSGNTIYF. The CDR3 DNA sequence: TGTGCTAGTGGTTTGCGCGGGGACACCTCTGGAAACACCATATATTTT.

The chain carries TRBV4-1 and TRBJ2-3; D ambiguous. CDR1 is MGHRA, CDR2 YSYEKL, per germline. Trimming removed 0 bases from V and 6 bases from J, with 7 bases in between. CDR3 size: 13 residues. The DNA of the CDR3 is TGCGCCAGCAGCCAAGATGAAGTGGATACGCAGTATTTT. This codes for CASSQDEVDTQYF.

CDR3 coding DNA: TGTGCCAGCAGCTTATTGGGACAGGGAGGGGAAAAACTGTTTTTT. Its translation: CASSLLGQGGEKLFF. The chain recombines TRBV7-2 with TRBJ1-4; 9 bases match TRBD1. V lost 2 bases, J lost 8 bases, and 6 bases stayed unmatched. The length of the CDR3 is 15 residues. Germline V gene data show CDR1 as SGHTA and CDR2 as FQGNSA.

This clone was seen only a few times. A read error may produce the germline difference seen at one junction end. The chain's CDR3 is CASSEVGEGDF. The DNA for the CDR3 is TGTGCCAGCAGTGAAGTGGGGGAGGGAGACTTC. V and J are TRBV6-1 and TRBJ2-7; the match to TRBD2 covers 7 bases. The CDR3 extends over 11 amino acids. Germline CDR1 and CDR2: MNHNS and SASEGT.

The chain carries TRBV2 and TRBJ1-6; D unresolved. The germline V gene has CDR1 SNHLY and CDR2 FYNNEI. The germline V and J ends were trimmed by 5 bases and 0 bases, with 5 bases remaining between them. This CDR3 is built from 14 residues. CDR3 DNA: TGTGCCAGCAGTCCTAGCTCCTATAATTCACCCCTCCACTTT. As protein: CASSPSSYNSPLHF.

The chain employs TRBV7-6 and TRBJ1-5; no clear D gene. Trimming cost V 0 bases and J 0 bases, with 9 bases left between them. Germline CDR1 SGHVS, CDR2 FNYEAQ. This CDR3 is 16 amino acids long. The CDR3 spells CASSLALGNSNQPQHF. CDR3 coding DNA: TGTGCCAGCAGCTTAGCGTTAGGGAATAGCAATCAGCCCCAGCATTTT.

This chain joins TRBV5-1 and TRBJ1-6, with D tentatively TRBD1 (5 bases). Per the germline V gene, CDR1 is SGHRS and CDR2 is YFSETQ. The CDR3 loop spans 14 amino acids. V lost 3 bases and J lost 4, with 8 bases in between. The CDR3 DNA sequence: TGCGCCAGCAGCTCTGGACAATATAATTCACCCCTCCACTTT. Its translation: CASSSGQYNSPLHF.

This clone has a handful of counts. The chain employs TRBV6-5 and TRBJ2-7; the D call may be TRBD1 or TRBD2 (5 bases each). V lost 0 bases and J 6 bases, leaving 12 bases between the germline ends. There are 14 residues in the CDR3. Looked up from germline, CDR1 is MNHEY and CDR2 is SVGAGI. The CDR3 spells CASSYSRGAPEQYF. Written as DNA, the CDR3 is TGTGCCAGCAGTTACTCGAGAGGGGCCCCCGAGCAGTACTTC.

This clone was seen a handful of times. The chain uses TRBV29-1 and TRBJ2-7, with TRBD1 identical over 9 bases. V shed 5 bases and J 4 bases; nucleotides not matched to a gene: 6. The CDR3 contains 13 residues. CDR1 and CDR2 (germline): SQVTM, ANQGSEA. The CDR3 DNA reads as TGCAGCGTTCAACAGGGGGCGGGTTACGAGCAGTACTTC. Its translation: CSVQQGAGYEQYF.